The 8 T cell receptor beta chains below were found in one sample sequenced in a study of Graves' ophthalmopathy and Graves' hyperthyroidism (dated by TCRdb to 2017 to 2018). Sequencing took place on an Illumina HiSeq 2000. TCR beta CDR3 regions were amplified from RNA transcripts for repertoire sequencing. A first-round RT-PCR used HTBI primers with the Qiagen OneStep RT-PCR kit, followed by a second-round multiplex PCR, size selection and purification. TCRdb reran the public reads through fastp at Q25 and MiXCR, keeping productive beta chains. Duplicate CDR3 protein sequences are folded into a single record with the most common DNA and genes. The sample data list about 1.1 million distinct CDR3 sequences, and about 35% of these were observed just once. Clones ranked in the top ten supply roughly 10% of the sample. Sequencing used peripheral blood or thyroid tissue (not recorded which). The origin of the receptors is an adult man with Graves' hyperthyroidism.

The sample holds many counts of this clonotype. This chain joins TRBV25-1 and TRBJ2-7; D not resolved. Trimming removed 2 bases from V and 0 bases from J, with 8 bases in between. The CDR3 runs to 14 residues. The germline gives CDR1 MGHDK, CDR2 SYGVNS. The CDR3 nucleotides read TGTGCCAGCAGTGAAAGTCTGTACTCCTACGAGCAGTACTTC. Translating gives CASSESLYSYEQYF.

The rearrangement uses TRBV6-5 and TRBJ1-5; 8 nucleotides line up with TRBD1. The CDR3 loop spans 16 amino acids. CDR1 and CDR2 (germline): MNHEY, SVGAGI. After removal of 5 bases from V and 6 bases from J, the junction contained 12 bases not matched to a gene. The CDR3 spells CASSQTGQGPSQPQHF. The CDR3, as DNA: TGTGCCAGCAGTCAAACCGGACAGGGACCAAGTCAGCCCCAGCATTTT.

This clonotype was recorded only once. A much bigger clone sits one base away, suggesting this may be a read error. V is TRBV10-3 and J is TRBJ2-5, with a possible D match to TRBD2 (6 bases). The V gene's germline CDR1 is ENHRY and CDR2 SYGVKD. The CDR3 contains 12 residues. V lost 10 bases and J lost 9, with 18 bases in between. CDR3 DNA: TGTGCCAGCAGCAAACTTGGGGAGGCCCAGTACTTC. Its translation: CASSKLGEAQYF.

In its sample, this clonotype was seen many times. This chain uses TRBV14 with TRBJ1-1; TRBD1 agrees at 8 bases. The CDR3 is 15 amino acids. Germline CDR1 and CDR2: SGHDN and FVKESK. The V gene end was trimmed by 4 bases and the J gene end by 1 base; junction bases not matched to a gene: 5. The CDR3 loop is CASSPIGQGNTEAFF. For the CDR3, the DNA is TGTGCCAGCAGCCCAATAGGACAGGGGAACACTGAAGCTTTCTTT. Filled out from reference TRBV14 and TRBJ1-1, the complete variable domain reads EAGVTQFPSHSVIEKGQTVTLRCDPISGHDNLYWYRRVMGKEIKFLLHFVKESKQDESGMPNNRFLAERTGGTYSTLKVQPAELEDSGVYFCASSPIGQGNTEAFFGQGTRLTVV.

This clonotype was counted once. This sequence joins TRBV7-2 and TRBJ2-5; 10 bases are shared with TRBD2. The V segment lost 5 bases and the J segment 4 bases; nucleotides outside the gene matches: 13. The CDR3 is made up of 17 amino acids. Per the germline V gene, CDR1 is SGHTA and CDR2 is FQGNSA. DNA for the CDR3: TGTGCCAGCAGCCCCAGGAGGGCTAGCGGGAGTCGAGAGACCCAGTACTTC. Its protein product is CASSPRRASGSRETQYF.

There are many counts of this clonotype. The chain recombines TRBV5-1 with TRBJ2-5; D may be TRBD2 (5 bases). The germline V gene encodes CDR1 SGHRS and CDR2 YFSETQ. The V gene lost 2 bases and the J gene lost 5 bases, with 13 bases spanning the gap. The CDR3 runs 14 residues. This chain's CDR3 is CASSFGLVGETQYF. The CDR3 DNA is TGCGCCAGCAGCTTCGGACTCGTCGGTGAGACCCAGTACTTC.

This clonotype has more than one count but fewer than ten. V usage is TRBV5-1 and J usage is TRBJ1-2; TRBD1 is a possible D gene (5 bases). The CDR3 contains 14 residues. The V and J ends lost 1 base and 6 bases respectively, with 13 bases between them. CDR1 SGHRS and CDR2 YFSETQ come from the germline V gene. In nucleotides, the CDR3 is TGCGCCAGCAGCTTGATAAGGGGTTTCGATGGCTACACCTTC. This translates into CASSLIRGFDGYTF. Drawing the rest from reference TRBV5-1 and TRBJ1-2, the complete variable domain is KAGVTQTPRYLIKTRGQQVTLSCSPISGHRSVSWYQQTPGQGLQFLFEYFSETQRNKGNFPGRFSGRQFSNSRSEMNVSTLELGDSALYLCASSLIRGFDGYTFGSGTRLTVV.

In its sample, this clonotype was seen many times. At one boundary the junction diverges from the germline segment, which might be a read error. The chain links TRBV7-2 to TRBJ1-1; a possible D gene is TRBD1 (6 bases). CDR1 is SGHTA, CDR2 FQGNSA, per germline. This CDR3 region has 12 residues. CDR3 nucleotide sequence: TGTGCCAGCAGCATTTGGGACACAGAAGCTTTCTTT. Its translation is CASSIWDTEAFF.